Each of the 14 T cell receptor beta chains below was sequenced from the same sample in a study of CD8+ T cells in alopecia areata. As for treatment: oral pan-JAK inhibitor, 5-10 mg twice daily. Extracted RNA was reverse transcribed into cDNA, the sequencing template. TCRdb's copy holds only in-frame clones and misses some; the assay was immunoSEQ multiplex PCR. Of about 120,000 clones in the sample, more than 40% were seen once. Specimen: CD4+ T cells sorted from blood, collected at week 4, from a patient treated with tofacitinib. The receptors come from a human donor with alopecia areata.

The rearrangement uses TRBV9 and TRBJ2-6, with TRBD2 identical over 13 bases. Germline V CDR1 and CDR2: SGDLS, YYNGEE. There are 19 residues in the CDR3. With 4 bases clipped from V and 0 bases from J, the junction kept 7 bases outside the gene matches. The CDR3 DNA reads as TGTGCCAGCAGCCCGTCACTAGCGGGAGGGCACTCTGGGGCCAACGTCCTGACTTTC. Amino acid sequence: CASSPSLAGGHSGANVLTF. Looking up the rest from reference TRBV9 and TRBJ2-6 gives the full variable domain: DSGVTQTPKHLITATGQRVTLRCSPRSGDLSVYWYQQSLDQGLQFLIQYYNGEERAKGNILERFSAQQFPDLHSELNLSSLELGDSALYFCASSPSLAGGHSGANVLTFGAGSRLTVL.

The chain carries TRBV5-1 and TRBJ2-5; possible D gene TRBD2, 6 bases. The germline V gene has CDR1 SGHRS and CDR2 YFSETQ. The V and J ends lost 0 bases and 4 bases respectively, with 13 bases between them. There are 15 residues in the CDR3. The CDR3 nucleotides read TGCGCCAGCAGCTTGGGACTTTACGGGGGAGAGACCCAGTACTTC. Amino acid sequence: CASSLGLYGGETQYF. Full variable domain (outside the CDR3, taken from reference TRBV5-1 and TRBJ2-5): KAGVTQTPRYLIKTRGQQVTLSCSPISGHRSVSWYQQTPGQGLQFLFEYFSETQRNKGNFPGRFSGRQFSNSRSEMNVSTLELGDSALYLCASSLGLYGGETQYFGPGTRLLVL.

The chain combines TRBV2 with TRBJ2-7; no clear D gene. From germline, CDR1 is SNHLY and CDR2 FYNNEI. This CDR3 comprises 14 residues. Trimming removed 2 bases at V and 0 bases at J, with 8 bases between. CDR3 residues: CASSEWQVSYEQYF. The DNA of the CDR3 is TGTGCCAGCAGTGAATGGCAAGTCTCCTACGAGCAGTACTTC.

The chain has TRBV29-1 and TRBJ2-7, with 8 nucleotides matching TRBD2. The germline V gene encodes CDR1 SQVTM and CDR2 ANQGSEA. CDR3 length equals 13 residues. The ends lost 1 base at V and 4 bases at J; junction bases unmatched: 3. CDR3 coding DNA: TGCAGCGTTGAAGGGCTAGCGGGTTACGAGCAGTACTTC. Amino acid sequence: CSVEGLAGYEQYF.

This chain joins TRBV2 and TRBJ2-3; D may be TRBD1 or TRBD2 (5 bases each). The CDR3 is 14 amino acids. V was cut by 8 bases and J by 2 bases, with 14 bases left in between. The V gene's germline CDR1 is SNHLY and CDR2 FYNNEI. The CDR3 loop is CASRMWGSTDTQYF. The CDR3 nucleotides are TGTGCCAGCCGGATGTGGGGGTCCACAGATACGCAGTATTTT. Combining the CDR3 with reference TRBV2 and TRBJ2-3 gives the whole variable domain EPEVTQTPSHQVTQMGQEVILRCVPISNHLYFYWYRQILGQKVEFLVSFYNNEISEKSEIFDDQFSVERPDGSNFTLKIRSTKLEDSAMYFCASRMWGSTDTQYFGPGTRLTVL.

The V call is TRBV29-1, the J call TRBJ1-3, with no clear D. This CDR3 is 15 amino acids long. Germline V gives CDR1 SQVTM, CDR2 ANQGSEA. V was clipped by 2 bases and J by 2 bases, with 13 bases between them. CDR3 sequence: CSVELWEKTGNTIYF. In nucleotides, the CDR3 is TGCAGCGTTGAACTTTGGGAAAAGACTGGAAACACCATATATTTT.

The genes are TRBV5-4 and TRBJ2-5; D perhaps matches TRBD2 (5 bases). Trimming removed 9 bases at V and 1 base at J, with 19 bases between. The CDR3 runs 15 residues. Germline CDR1 and CDR2: SGHNT and YYREEE (reference sequence). CDR3 nucleotide sequence: TGTGCCACCTCGGGGAGTTCGGCCCTCCAAGAGACCCAGTACTTC. Translation: CATSGSSALQETQYF.

CDR3 region: CASSSPNQPQHF. The CDR3 bases are TGTGCCAGCAGCTCCCCCAATCAGCCCCAGCATTTT. J is TRBJ1-5 and V is TRBV7-9; D not certain. This CDR3 is built from 12 residues. Germline loops: CDR1 SEHNR, CDR2 FQNEAQ (reference sequence). The ends were cut back, 4 bases at V and 3 bases at J, with 4 bases in the middle.

The chain has TRBV5-6 and TRBJ1-4; D gene uncertain. V lost 2 bases to trimming and J lost 5 bases, with 7 bases between them. CDR1 and CDR2 (germline): SGHDT, YYEEEE. The CDR3 length is 13 residues. Here the CDR3 DNA reads TGTGCCAGCAGCTTTGGTATCAATGAAAAACTGTTTTTT. Translation: CASSFGINEKLFF.

The chain is built from TRBV2 and TRBJ2-7; D might be TRBD2 (5 bases). CDR3 size: 12 residues. CDR1 SNHLY and CDR2 FYNNEI come from the germline V gene. Trimming pared 4 bases from V and 3 bases from J, leaving 7 bases between. For the CDR3, the DNA is TGTGCCAGCAGTGCCGAGGGCTACGAGCAGTACTTC. It yields the protein CASSAEGYEQYF.

V gene TRBV6-5 combines with J gene TRBJ1-2; tentatively, D is TRBD1 (6 bases). V shed 7 bases and J shed 4 bases, with 13 bases lying between them. Per germline, CDR1 MNHEY and CDR2 SVGAGI. The CDR3 length is 13 residues. The CDR3 sequence: CASKWGRAYGYTF. In nucleotides, the CDR3 is TGTGCCAGCAAATGGGGGCGCGCCTATGGCTACACCTTC.

The rearrangement links TRBV30 to TRBJ2-1; 7 bases agree with TRBD2. Per germline, CDR1 GTSNPN and CDR2 SVGIG (reference sequence). The CDR3 runs to 15 residues. The trim removed 0 bases at V and 0 bases at J, leaving 2 bases unmatched. The CDR3 spells CAWSVGGSSYNEQFF. The CDR3 region has the DNA TGTGCCTGGAGTGTAGGCGGGAGCTCCTACAATGAGCAGTTCTTC.

This clone was picked up a small number of times. This chain links TRBV29-1 with TRBJ2-3; TRBD1 agrees at 8 bases. V dropped 8 bases and J dropped 5; count of bases not matched to a gene: 12. The CDR3 length is 14 residues. Germline loops: CDR1 SQVTM, CDR2 ANQGSEA. CDR3 loop: CSTHPGQVRDTQYF. The CDR3, as DNA: TGCAGCACACACCCGGGACAGGTCAGAGATACGCAGTATTTT.

This clone turned up a few times. The chain has TRBV30 and TRBJ2-7; 8 bases map to TRBD1. This CDR3 contains 14 residues. Germline V gene sequence: CDR1 GTSNPN, CDR2 SVGIG (reference sequence). V shed 4 bases and J 5 bases; nucleotides not matched to a gene: 10. Written as DNA, the CDR3 is TGTGCCTGGAAAGGGGCAGGGGGCTTCCACGAGCAGTACTTC. Its protein product is CAWKGAGGFHEQYF.